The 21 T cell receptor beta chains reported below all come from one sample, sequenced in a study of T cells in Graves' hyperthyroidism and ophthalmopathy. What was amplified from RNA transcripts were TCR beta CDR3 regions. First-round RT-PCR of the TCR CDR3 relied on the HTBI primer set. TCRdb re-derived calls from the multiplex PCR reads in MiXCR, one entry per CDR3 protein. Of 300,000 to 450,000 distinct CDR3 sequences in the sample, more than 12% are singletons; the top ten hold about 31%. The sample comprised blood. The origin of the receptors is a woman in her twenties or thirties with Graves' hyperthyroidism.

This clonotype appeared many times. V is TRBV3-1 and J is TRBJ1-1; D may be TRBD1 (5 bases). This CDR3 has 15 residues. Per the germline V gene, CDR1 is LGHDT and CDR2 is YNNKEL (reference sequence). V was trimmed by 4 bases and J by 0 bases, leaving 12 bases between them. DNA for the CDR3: TGTGCCAGCAGCCGGAGGACACTCGTGAACACTGAAGCTTTCTTT. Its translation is CASSRRTLVNTEAFF.

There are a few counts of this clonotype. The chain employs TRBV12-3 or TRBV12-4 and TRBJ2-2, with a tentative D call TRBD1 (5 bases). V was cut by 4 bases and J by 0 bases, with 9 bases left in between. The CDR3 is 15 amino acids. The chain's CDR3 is CASSSATANTGELFF. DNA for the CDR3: TGTGCCAGCAGTTCGGCGACAGCGAACACCGGGGAGCTGTTTTTT.

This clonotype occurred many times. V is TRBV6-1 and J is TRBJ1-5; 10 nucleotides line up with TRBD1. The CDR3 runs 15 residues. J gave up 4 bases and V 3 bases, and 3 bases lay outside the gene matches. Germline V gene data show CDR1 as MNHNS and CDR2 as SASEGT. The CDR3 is CASSEWTGGNQPQHF. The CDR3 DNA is TGTGCCAGCAGTGAGTGGACAGGGGGAAATCAGCCCCAGCATTTT.

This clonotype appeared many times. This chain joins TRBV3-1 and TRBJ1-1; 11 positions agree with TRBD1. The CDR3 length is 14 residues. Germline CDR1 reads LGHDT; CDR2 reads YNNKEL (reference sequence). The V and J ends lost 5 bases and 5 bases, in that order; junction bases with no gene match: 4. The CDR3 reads CASSARDRGTEAFF. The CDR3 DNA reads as TGTGCCAGCAGCGCTCGGGACAGGGGGACTGAAGCTTTCTTT.

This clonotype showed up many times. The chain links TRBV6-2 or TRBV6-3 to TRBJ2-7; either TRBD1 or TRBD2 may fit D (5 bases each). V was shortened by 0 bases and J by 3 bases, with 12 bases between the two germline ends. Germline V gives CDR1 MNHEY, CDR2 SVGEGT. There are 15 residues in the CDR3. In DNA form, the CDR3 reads TGTGCCAGCAGTTACTCTCTCGGGGCCTACTACGAGCAGTACTTC. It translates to CASSYSLGAYYEQYF.

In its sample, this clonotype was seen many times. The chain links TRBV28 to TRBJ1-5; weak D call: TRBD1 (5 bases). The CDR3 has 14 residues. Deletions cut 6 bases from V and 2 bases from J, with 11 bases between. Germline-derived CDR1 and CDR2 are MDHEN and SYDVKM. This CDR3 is CASRTPGRNQPQHF. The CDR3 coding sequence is TGTGCCAGCAGGACCCCGGGACGCAATCAGCCCCAGCATTTT.

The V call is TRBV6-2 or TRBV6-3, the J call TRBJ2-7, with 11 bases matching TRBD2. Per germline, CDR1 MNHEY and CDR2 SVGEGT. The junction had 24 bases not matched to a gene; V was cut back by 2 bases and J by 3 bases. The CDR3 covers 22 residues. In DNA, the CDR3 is TGTGCCAGCAGTTACCCACCATTCGCGCCCGCCCTAGCGGGAGGTATGTACTACGAGCAGTACTTC. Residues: CASSYPPFAPALAGGMYYEQYF.

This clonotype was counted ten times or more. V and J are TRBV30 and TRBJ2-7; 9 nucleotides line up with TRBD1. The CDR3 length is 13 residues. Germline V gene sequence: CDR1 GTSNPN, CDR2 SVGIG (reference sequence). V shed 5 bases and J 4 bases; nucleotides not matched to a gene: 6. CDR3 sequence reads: CAWGRDREYEQYF. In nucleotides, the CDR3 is TGTGCCTGGGGCCGGGACAGGGAGTACGAGCAGTACTTC.

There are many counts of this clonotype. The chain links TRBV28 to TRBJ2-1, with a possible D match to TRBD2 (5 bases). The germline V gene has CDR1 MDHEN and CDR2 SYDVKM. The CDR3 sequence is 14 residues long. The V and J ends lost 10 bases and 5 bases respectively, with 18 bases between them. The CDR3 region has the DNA TGTGCCACCGATCAACCCCGGGGAGACAATGAGCAGTTCTTC. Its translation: CATDQPRGDNEQFF.

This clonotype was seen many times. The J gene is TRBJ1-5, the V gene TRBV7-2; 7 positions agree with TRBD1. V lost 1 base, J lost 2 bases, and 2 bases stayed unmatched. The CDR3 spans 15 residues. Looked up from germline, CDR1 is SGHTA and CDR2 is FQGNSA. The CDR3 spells CASSLGGTGNQPQHF. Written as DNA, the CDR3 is TGTGCCAGCAGCTTAGGCGGGACAGGCAATCAGCCCCAGCATTTT.

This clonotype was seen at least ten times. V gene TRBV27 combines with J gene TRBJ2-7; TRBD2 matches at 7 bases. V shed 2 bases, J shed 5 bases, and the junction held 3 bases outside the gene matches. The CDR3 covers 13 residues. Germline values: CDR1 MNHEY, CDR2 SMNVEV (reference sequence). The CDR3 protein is CASSLRGDHEQYF. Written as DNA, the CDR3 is TGTGCCAGCAGTTTACGGGGGGACCACGAGCAGTACTTC.

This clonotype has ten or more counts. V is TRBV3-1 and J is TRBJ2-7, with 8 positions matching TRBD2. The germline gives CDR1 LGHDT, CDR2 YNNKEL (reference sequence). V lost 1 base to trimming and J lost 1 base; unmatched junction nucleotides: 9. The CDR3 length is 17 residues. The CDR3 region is CASSQVLSGRGSYEQYF. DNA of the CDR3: TGTGCCAGCAGCCAAGTCCTAAGCGGGAGAGGATCCTACGAGCAGTACTTC.

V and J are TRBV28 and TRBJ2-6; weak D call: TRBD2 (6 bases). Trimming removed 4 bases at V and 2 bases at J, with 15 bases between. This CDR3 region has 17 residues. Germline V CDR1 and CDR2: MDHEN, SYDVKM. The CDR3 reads CASSSSGGTTGANVLTF. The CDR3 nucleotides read TGTGCCAGCAGTTCTTCCGGGGGAACCACTGGGGCCAACGTCCTGACTTTC. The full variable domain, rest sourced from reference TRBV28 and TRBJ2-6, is DVKVTQSSRYLVKRTGEKVFLECVQDMDHENMFWYRQDPGLGLRLIYFSYDVKMKEKGDIPEGYSVSREKKERFSLILESASTNQTSMYLCASSSSGGTTGANVLTFGAGSRLTVL.

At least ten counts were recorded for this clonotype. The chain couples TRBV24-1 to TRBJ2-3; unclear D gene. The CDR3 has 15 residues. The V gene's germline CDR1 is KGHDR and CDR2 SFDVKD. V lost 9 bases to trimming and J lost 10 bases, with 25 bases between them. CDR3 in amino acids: CATGSSGLQAYAQYF. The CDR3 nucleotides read TGTGCCACCGGCTCATCGGGCCTGCAAGCGTACGCGCAGTATTTT.

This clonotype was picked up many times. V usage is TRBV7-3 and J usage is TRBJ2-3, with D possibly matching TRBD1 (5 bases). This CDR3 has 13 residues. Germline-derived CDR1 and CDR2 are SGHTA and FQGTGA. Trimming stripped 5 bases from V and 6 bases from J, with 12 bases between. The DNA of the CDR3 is TGTGCCAGCAGCGGGCTGCAGGGCGATACGCAGTATTTT. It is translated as CASSGLQGDTQYF. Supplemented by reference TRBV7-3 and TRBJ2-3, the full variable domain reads GAGVSQTPSNKVTEKGKYVELRCDPISGHTALYWYRQSLGQGPEFLIYFQGTGAADDSGLPNDRFFAVRPEGSVSTLKIQRTERGDSAVYLCASSGLQGDTQYFGPGTRLTVL.

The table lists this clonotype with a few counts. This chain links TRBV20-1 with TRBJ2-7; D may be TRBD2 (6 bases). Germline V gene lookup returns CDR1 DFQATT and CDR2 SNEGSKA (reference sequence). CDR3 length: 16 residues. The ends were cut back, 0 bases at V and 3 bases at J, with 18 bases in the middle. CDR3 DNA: TGCAGTGCTAGAGATTGGGATGCGGGGCTTCACTACGAGCAGTACTTC. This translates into CSARDWDAGLHYEQYF.

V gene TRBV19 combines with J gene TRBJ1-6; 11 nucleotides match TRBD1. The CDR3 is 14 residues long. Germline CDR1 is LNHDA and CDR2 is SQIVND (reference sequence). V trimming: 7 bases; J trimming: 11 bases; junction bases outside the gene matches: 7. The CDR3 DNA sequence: TGTGCCAGTACCTCGGACAGGGGGCGTCCACCCCTCCACTTT. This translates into CASTSDRGRPPLHF.

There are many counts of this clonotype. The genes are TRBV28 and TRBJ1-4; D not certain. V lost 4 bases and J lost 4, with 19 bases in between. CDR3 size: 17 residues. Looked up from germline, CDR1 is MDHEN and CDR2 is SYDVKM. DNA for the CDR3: TGTGCCAGCAGTTCCGTTTACCTACTGCAAGTTAATGAAAAACTGTTTTTT. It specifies CASSSVYLLQVNEKLFF. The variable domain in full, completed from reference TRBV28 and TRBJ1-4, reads DVKVTQSSRYLVKRTGEKVFLECVQDMDHENMFWYRQDPGLGLRLIYFSYDVKMKEKGDIPEGYSVSREKKERFSLILESASTNQTSMYLCASSSVYLLQVNEKLFFGSGTQLSVL.

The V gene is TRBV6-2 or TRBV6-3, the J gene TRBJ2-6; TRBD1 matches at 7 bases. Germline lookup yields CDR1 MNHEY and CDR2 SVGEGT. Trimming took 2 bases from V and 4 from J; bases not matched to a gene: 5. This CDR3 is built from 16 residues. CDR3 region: CASSYGTGAGANVLTF. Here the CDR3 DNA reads TGTGCCAGCAGTTACGGAACAGGGGCCGGGGCCAACGTCCTGACTTTC.

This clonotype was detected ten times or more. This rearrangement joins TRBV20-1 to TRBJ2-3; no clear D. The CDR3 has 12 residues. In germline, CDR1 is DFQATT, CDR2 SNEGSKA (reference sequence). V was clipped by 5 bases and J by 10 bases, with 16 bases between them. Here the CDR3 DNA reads TGCAGTGCTGTAGCTGGCCCCCGGTCGCAGTATTTT. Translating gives CSAVAGPRSQYF.

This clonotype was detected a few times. The CDR3 loop is CSAVSGLAGLETQYF. In DNA, the CDR3 is TGCAGTGCTGTCTCGGGACTAGCGGGTTTAGAGACCCAGTACTTC. J is TRBJ2-5 and V is TRBV20-1; 12 bases fit TRBD2. After removal of 5 bases from V and 4 bases from J, the junction contained 8 bases not matched to a gene. The germline V gene encodes CDR1 DFQATT and CDR2 SNEGSKA (reference sequence). CDR3 length: 15 residues.